One T cell receptor (beta chain) is described in this entry. Its antigen is still unknown. This entry belongs to a study of shared clonotypes between healthy human individuals. Study outcomes and limitations: Generation probability values for non-shared clonotypes were lower than those for clonotypes shared by all four donors.

Clones were read by immunoSEQ multiplex PCR, and TCRdb kept only the in-frame ones, dropping some. The data hold approximately 600,000 clones, with roughly 95% observed a single time. Looked up from germline, CDR1 is SNHLY and CDR2 is FYNNEI. The CDR3 length is 16 residues. V lost 1 base to trimming and J lost 4 bases, with 15 bases between them. The naive CD8 fraction comprised CD45RO-negative cells positively selected for CCR7 and excluded terminally differentiated effector memory CD45RA+ cells. The chain couples TRBV2 to TRBJ2-3; no clear D gene. This receptor was identified in a young woman in good health. The sequenced material came from naive CD8+ T cells sorted from blood. Written as DNA, the CDR3 is TGTGCCAGCAGTGAAGTTTTGTCCTCACCCGCAGATACGCAGTATTTT. It codes for CASSEVLSSPADTQYF.